This TCR beta chain was obtained from a study of blood T cell repertoires in COVID-19 (TCRdb year 2020). Broadly, across the study: Samples covering the acute and convalescent phases of COVID-19 were provided by collaborators in the United States, Italy and Spain. A de-identified subject ID, COVID-19 status, age in years and sex were almost always included in the sample metadata. HLA class I and class II types, where available, came from metadata supplied by the sample provider rather than from assay-based typing. The prospective study material was composed of cDNA or gDNA derived from T cells, B-cell-depleted T cells, or PBMCs. Deeply sampled blood TCRbeta repertoires from subjects exposed to, actively infected with, or recovered from COVID-19 were included in the dataset. The samples were drawn from two sources: the first 160 participants of the ongoing ImmuneRACE study, and 1,200 or so subjects contributed by 6 global collaborators. The repertoires were released in a freely available public database intended as a resource for research on the immune response to SARS-CoV-2. Study-level results and caveats: How much clinical and demographic metadata was included differed by source and by participant, and the metadata was provided uncurated.

TCRbeta CDR3 regions were amplified from genomic DNA by means of the immunoSEQ Assay, a bias-controlled multiplex PCR. The paper's data handling went like this. Within the assay, amplification of reference gene primers was used to estimate how many nucleated cells each sample contained. To quantify the absolute abundance of each unique TCRbeta CDR3 rearrangement, sequence reads were collapsed and filtered. Productive Simpson clonality was computed per sample as the square root of Simpson's diversity index over productive rearrangements. TCRdb obtained this table from immuneACCESS and retained in-frame rearrangements with V and J assigned. These tables miss some clones; where compared with another copy, unresolved V genes account for less than half of the shortfall, and the remainder is unexplained. V and J calls plus clone size are reproduced from that table; the DNA served to infer D and trimming. The table for this sample lists a few hundred thousand clones; roughly 88% of them were counted only once. More than 0.55% of the sample comes from the top ten.

The CDR3 goes from the cysteine to the phenylalanine over 15 residues. Here the CDR3 DNA is all that survives: 45 bases in frame from base 1. V is cut by 4 bases and J by 8 bases, and the space between the germline ends is 17 bases. The germline V gene supplies CDR1 SGHVS and CDR2 FQNEAQ. Each collaborating institution followed its own protocols to collect whole blood in K2EDTA tubes. Collaborator samples were shipped for TCRbeta analysis as frozen whole blood, isolated PBMCs, or DNA extracted from either sample type. As regards this clone: Its antigen remains unidentified. Qualities for individual bases were not recorded, and no much larger clone is one base off.

Sequences were obtained from peripheral blood. The clonotype originates from a human donor in a cohort sampled during active COVID-19. The rearranged chain carries TRBV7-8 and TRBJ2-2; D gene: possibly TRBD2, on 6 matching bases. The DNA sequence is TGTGCCAGCAGCTGGGAGGTCACCATTGGGGGGGAGCTGTTTTTT. Translation gives CASSWEVTIGGELFF.